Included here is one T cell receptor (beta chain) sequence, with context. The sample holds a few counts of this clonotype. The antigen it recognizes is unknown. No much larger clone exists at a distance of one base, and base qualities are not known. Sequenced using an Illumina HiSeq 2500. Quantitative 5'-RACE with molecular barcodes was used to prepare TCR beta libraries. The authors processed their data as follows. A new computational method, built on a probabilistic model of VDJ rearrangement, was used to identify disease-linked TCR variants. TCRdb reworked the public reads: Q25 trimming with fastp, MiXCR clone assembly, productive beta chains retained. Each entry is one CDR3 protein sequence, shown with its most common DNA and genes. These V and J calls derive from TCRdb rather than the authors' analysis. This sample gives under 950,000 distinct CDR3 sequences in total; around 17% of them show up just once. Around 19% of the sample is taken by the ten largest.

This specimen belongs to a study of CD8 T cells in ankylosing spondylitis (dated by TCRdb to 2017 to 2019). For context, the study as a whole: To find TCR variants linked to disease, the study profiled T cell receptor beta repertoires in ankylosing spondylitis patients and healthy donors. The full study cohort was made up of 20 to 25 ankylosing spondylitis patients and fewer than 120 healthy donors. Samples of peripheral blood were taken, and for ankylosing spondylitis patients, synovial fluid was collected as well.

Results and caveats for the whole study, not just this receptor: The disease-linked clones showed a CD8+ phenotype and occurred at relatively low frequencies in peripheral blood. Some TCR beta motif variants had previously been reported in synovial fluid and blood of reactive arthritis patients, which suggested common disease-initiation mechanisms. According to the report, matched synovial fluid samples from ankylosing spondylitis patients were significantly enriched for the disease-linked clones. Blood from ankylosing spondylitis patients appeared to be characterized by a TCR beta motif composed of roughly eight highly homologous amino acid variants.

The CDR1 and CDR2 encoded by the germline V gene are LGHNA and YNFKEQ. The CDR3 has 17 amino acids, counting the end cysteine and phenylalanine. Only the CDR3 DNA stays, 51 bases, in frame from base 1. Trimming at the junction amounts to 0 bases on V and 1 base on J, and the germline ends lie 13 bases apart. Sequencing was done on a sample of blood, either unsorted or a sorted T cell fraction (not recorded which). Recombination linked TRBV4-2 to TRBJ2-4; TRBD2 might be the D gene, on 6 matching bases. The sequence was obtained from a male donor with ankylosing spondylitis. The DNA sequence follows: TGTGCCAGCAGCCAAGAAGGAGGGAGATTGGCCAAAAACATTCAGTACTTC. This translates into CASSQEGGRLAKNIQYF.